This record looks at one T cell receptor (beta chain) sequence and its context. The antigen is unknown. This CDR3 region has 14 residues. The V end lost 5 bases, the J end lost 4 bases, and 11 bases lay between the germline ends. Per the germline V gene, CDR1 is KGHDR and CDR2 is SFDVKD. The sample comes from a study of T cell responses to AZD1222 COVID-19 vaccine. Sequencing used immunoSEQ multiplex PCR; TCRdb keeps in-frame clones, though not all of them. The sample carries 90,000 to 130,000 clones, around nine tenths recorded once. Overall study results and limits: Increases in Spike-specific TCR breadth and depth were seen after two AZD1222 doses. Repertoire sampling happened only post peak T cell response.

The input for sequencing was peripheral blood, taken on day 0 of AZD1222 vaccination. This clonotype was sampled from an adult in good health. The chain uses TRBV24-1 and TRBJ1-3, with D perhaps TRBD1 (5 bases). The CDR3 reads CATSASGKGNTIYF. The CDR3 DNA sequence: TGTGCCACCAGTGCATCAGGGAAAGGAAACACCATATATTTT.